A selection of T cell receptor beta chains follows, all from one sample in a study of shared clonotypes between healthy human individuals. Profiled with immunoSEQ multiplex PCR; TCRdb holds only in-frame clones, not every one. The sample consists of approximately 500,000 clones, about 96% of them appearing once. The sample consisted of naive CD4+ T cells sorted from blood. All receptors come from a woman aged 25 to 39 in good health. The CDR3 runs from the conserved cysteine through the conserved F or W. A D gene is named only where the DNA matches it firmly. The size of a clone is reported for some rows only, either as once, few or many, or as a class for expanded clones.

clone size	J gene	V gene	D gene	CDR3 DNA	CDR3 protein
NA	TRBJ2-7	TRBV5-6	NA	TGTGCCAGCAGCTTGCTCCAAGCGTATCCCTACGAGCAGTACTTC	CASSLLQAYPYEQYF
once	TRBJ2-7	TRBV10-3	TRBD2	TGTGCCATCAGTGAGTCGCGAGGGAGGGAGACCTACGAGCAGTACTTC	CAISESRGRETYEQYF
NA	TRBJ2-7	TRBV18	TRBD1	TGTGCCAGCTCACGCTCCAGGGGGCGAGAGCAGTACTTC	CASSRSRGREQYF
NA	TRBJ2-7	TRBV10-3	NA	TGTGCCATCAGTGAGTCGCGAGAAAAACCGGGCGAGCAGTACTTC	CAISESREKPGEQYF
once	TRBJ2-1	TRBV27	NA	TGTGCCAGCAGTTTCTCAAAAGCGGCCAACTCCTACAATGAGCAGTTCTTC	CASSFSKAANSYNEQFF
NA	TRBJ1-1	TRBV2	NA	TGTGCCACCCAGGGGAACACTGAAGCTTTCTTT	CATQGNTEAFF
NA	TRBJ1-2	TRBV2	TRBD1	TGTGCCACCGCCGGGACAGGGGTACGGTATGGCTACACCTTC	CATAGTGVRYGYTF
NA	TRBJ1-1	TRBV10-3	NA	TGTGCCATCAGTGCGACAGTGAACACTGAAGCTTTCTTT	CAISATVNTEAFF
few	TRBJ2-7	TRBV7-9	TRBD2	TGTGCCAGCAGCCGCTTGACTAGCGGGACAGTTGAGCAGTACTTC	CASSRLTSGTVEQYF
NA	TRBJ1-4	TRBV5-8	NA	TGTGCCAGCAGCTTAGGATGGGATGAAAAACTGTTTTTT	CASSLGWDEKLFF
NA	TRBJ2-7	TRBV28	NA	TGTGCCAGCAGTGTCGGGACTCACTACGAGCAGTACTTC	CASSVGTHYEQYF
NA	TRBJ2-7	TRBV6-5	TRBD2	TGTGCCAGCGGAGTCTCCGGGACTAGCCTCTACGAGCAGTACTTC	CASGVSGTSLYEQYF
NA	TRBJ1-1	TRBV18	NA	TGTGCCAGCTCACGCGGGGGGGGCCAGAACACTGAAGCTTTCTTT	CASSRGGGQNTEAFF
NA	TRBJ2-4	TRBV19	TRBD1	TGTGCCAGTAGTTATGACAGACAGGGGTTGAACATTCAGTACTTC	CASSYDRQGLNIQYF
few	TRBJ2-7	TRBV4-1	TRBD2	TGCGCCAGCAGCCAAGCTAGCGGGGACTCCTACGAGCAGTACTTC	CASSQASGDSYEQYF
NA	TRBJ2-7	TRBV10-3	TRBD2	TGTGCCATATCTAGCGGGGGGTACGAGCAGTACTTC	CAISSGGYEQYF
NA	TRBJ2-7	TRBV28	NA	TGTGCCAGCAGTTTTAGTTTGGATCGGGGCGAGCAGTACTTC	CASSFSLDRGEQYF
NA	TRBJ2-3	TRBV5-1	TRBD1	TGCGCCAGCAGACCCGTTAGACAGGGTTTGGGCACAGATACGCAGTATTTT	CASRPVRQGLGTDTQYF
NA	TRBJ1-5	TRBV7-9	NA	TGTGCCAGCAGCTCGGATTTCAGAGGGAGTGGCAATCAGCCCCAGCATTTT	CASSSDFRGSGNQPQHF
NA	TRBJ1-4	TRBV28	NA	TGTGCCAGCAGTTTAATAGAGGCCCCGTATGAAAAACTGTTTTTT	CASSLIEAPYEKLFF
NA	TRBJ2-5	TRBV10-3	NA	TGTGCCATCAGGCCGGACCGCCCCGGAGAGACCCAGTACTTC	CAIRPDRPGETQYF
NA	TRBJ2-7	TRBV4-3	NA	TGCGCCAGCAGCCATGGAGCAGGGTACGAGCAGTACTTC	CASSHGAGYEQYF
once	TRBJ2-5	TRBV5-4	NA	TGTGCCAGCAGCTTGGAAATCGGGGGACAGCAAGAGACCCAGTACTTC	CASSLEIGGQQETQYF
once	TRBJ1-3	TRBV5-5	NA	TGTGCCAGCAGCTCCTCGGGAACTGGAAACACCATATATTTT	CASSSSGTGNTIYF
NA	TRBJ2-3	TRBV5-1	NA	TGCGCCAGCAGCTTGCATACAGATACGCAGTATTTT	CASSLHTDTQYF
NA	TRBJ2-7	TRBV25-1	NA	TGTGCCAGCAGTGATCTTGAGTACGAGCAGTACTTC	CASSDLEYEQYF
NA	TRBJ2-3	TRBV7-2	NA	TGTGCCAGCAGCGACACTAGCACAGATACGCAGTATTTT	CASSDTSTDTQYF
NA	TRBJ2-1	TRBV15	TRBD2	TGTGCCACCAGCATGAGACTAGCGGGAATTCGCAATGAGCAGTTCTTC	CATSMRLAGIRNEQFF
NA	TRBJ1-6	TRBV7-2	NA	TGTGCCAGCAGCTTAGCTGGGTACGGTTCACCCCTCCACTTT	CASSLAGYGSPLHF
once	TRBJ2-5	TRBV23-1	NA	TGCGCCAGCAGTCAAACCCCCCCAGGGGGGTGTCAAGAGACCCAGTACTTC	CASSQTPPGGCQETQYF
NA	TRBJ1-1	TRBV10-3	TRBD1	TGTGCCAACAGGGGACACCAGGACACTGAAGCTTTCTTT	CANRGHQDTEAFF
NA	TRBJ2-7	TRBV7-8	NA	TGTGCCAGCAGCGAAAGCGCTGCAAGCTCCTACGAGCAGTACTTC	CASSESAASSYEQYF
NA	TRBJ2-3	TRBV7-2	TRBD1	TGTGCCAGCAGCTCCAGACAGGGTGACACAGATACGCAGTATTTT	CASSSRQGDTDTQYF
NA	TRBJ2-2	TRBV27	NA	TGTGCCACCCGTCGGGCGGGACGTAACACCGGGGAGCTGTTTTTT	CATRRAGRNTGELFF
once	TRBJ1-5	TRBV28	NA	TGTGCCAGCAGTTTCCAGGGAAGGTTAGGACAGCCCCAGCATTTT	CASSFQGRLGQPQHF
NA	TRBJ1-1	TRBV10-1	NA	TGCGCCCCAAGTGCCGTGGAGTTGGGCACTGAAGCTTTCTTT	CAPSAVELGTEAFF
NA	TRBJ1-3	TRBV7-9	NA	TGTGCCAGCAGCTTTCCGGCCTCTGGAAACACCATATATTTT	CASSFPASGNTIYF
once	TRBJ1-2	TRBV19	TRBD1	TGTGCCAGTAGTAGGAGGCAGGGGGCAGGTGGCTACACCTTC	CASSRRQGAGGYTF
NA	TRBJ1-5	TRBV7-8	NA	TGTGCCAGCAGCTTACAGCTATATAGCAATCAGCCCCAGCATTTT	CASSLQLYSNQPQHF
NA	TRBJ2-3	TRBV11-2	TRBD2	TGTGCCAGCAGCTTAGGGCTAGCGGGGGACTACACAGATACGCAGTATTTT	CASSLGLAGDYTDTQYF